The 20 T cell receptor beta chains below all came from one sample that was sequenced in a study of a mutant IDH1 vaccine in newly diagnosed glioma. TCRdb's table, derived via immunoSEQ multiplex PCR, lists solely in-frame clones and lacks some. The sample lists 50,000 or so clones; approximately 81% were seen once. The time point: baseline, week 1 (first vaccination visit). Sample treatment: pre-vaccination baseline after standard-of-care therapy. The sample here was PBMCs, taken from a glioma patient treated with radiotherapy, temozolomide or both. Receptors were obtained from a man between 18 and 29 years old with glioma.

The CDR3 nucleotides are TGTGCCTGGAGTGTATTAGGACAGGGAGGTCAGCCCCAGCATTTT. Amino acid sequence: CAWSVLGQGGQPQHF. This chain links TRBV30 with TRBJ1-5; 8 bases match TRBD1. With V trimmed by 0 bases and J by 6 bases, 7 bases remained unmatched. Germline V gene lookup returns CDR1 GTSNPN and CDR2 SVGIG (reference sequence). This CDR3 is built from 15 residues.

This sequence joins TRBV5-1 and TRBJ1-1; unclear D gene. This CDR3 contains 14 residues. The germline CDR1 and CDR2 sequences are SGHRS and YFSETQ. Trimming removed 5 bases from V and 1 base from J, with 12 bases in between. The CDR3 DNA sequence: TGCGCCAGCAGAGTCTCGGGCGGGAACACTGAAGCTTTCTTT. Protein: CASRVSGGNTEAFF.

The rearrangement links TRBV4-3 to TRBJ2-2; D is perhaps TRBD2 (6 bases). Trimming took 4 bases from V and 3 from J, leaving 12 bases between them. The germline gives CDR1 LGHNA, CDR2 YSLEER. This CDR3 contains 15 residues. CDR3 nucleotide sequence: TGCGCCAGCAGCCGGACTACAGGTTACACCGGGGAGCTGTTTTTT. Encoded protein: CASSRTTGYTGELFF.

This CDR3 reads CAISEPNTREAFF. For the CDR3, the DNA is TGTGCCATCAGTGAGCCAAATACGAGGGAAGCTTTCTTT. V and J are TRBV10-3 and TRBJ1-1, with D uncertain. Deletions cut 2 bases from V and 8 bases from J, with 12 bases between. Germline lookup yields CDR1 ENHRY and CDR2 SYGVKD. This CDR3 spans 13 amino acids.

This sequence joins TRBV5-4 and TRBJ1-1; D is ambiguous. The germline V gene encodes CDR1 SGHNT and CDR2 YYREEE (reference sequence). Trimming left V 3 bases short and J 6 bases short, with 15 bases between. The CDR3 has 14 residues. CDR3 sequence: CASSSSALPPEAFF. The CDR3 DNA follows: TGTGCCAGCAGCTCAAGCGCTCTCCCGCCTGAAGCTTTCTTT.

The chain's CDR3 is CASSEAGARLGYGYTF. In nucleotides, the CDR3 is TGTGCCAGCAGTGAAGCAGGGGCCCGTCTCGGCTATGGCTACACCTTC. J is TRBJ1-2 and V is TRBV6-1; perhaps TRBD1 as D (5 bases). Trimming took 0 bases from V and 4 from J, leaving 15 bases between them. The germline V gene has CDR1 MNHNS and CDR2 SASEGT. The CDR3 length is 16 residues.

The rearrangement uses TRBV29-1 and TRBJ2-3; tentatively, D is TRBD2 (5 bases). Between the trimmed V and J ends, which lost 6 bases and 6 bases, there was a span of 22 bases. Per the germline V gene, CDR1 is SQVTM and CDR2 is ANQGSEA. CDR3 length: 15 amino acids. CDR3 protein: CSVVPRSSWRDTQYF. Written as DNA, the CDR3 is TGCAGCGTGGTTCCTCGGAGCAGCTGGAGGGATACGCAGTATTTT.

This sequence joins TRBV9 and TRBJ2-3; 11 nucleotides line up with TRBD2. Germline V CDR1 and CDR2: SGDLS, YYNGEE. The CDR3 is 16 amino acids. With 0 bases clipped from V and 5 bases from J, the junction kept 5 bases outside the gene matches. The CDR3, as DNA: TGTGCCAGCAGCGTAGTGACTAGCGGGGCGGTAGATACGCAGTATTTT. This gives the protein CASSVVTSGAVDTQYF.

This clone rates as medium-sized. The chain recombines TRBV6-1 with TRBJ2-1; D is undetermined. The V end was cut by 2 bases, the J end by 4 bases, with 6 bases between. Germline values: CDR1 MNHNS, CDR2 SASEGT. The CDR3 sequence is 13 residues long. The CDR3 loop reads CASSEYGYNEQFF. In DNA form, the CDR3 reads TGTGCCAGCAGTGAATATGGGTACAATGAGCAGTTCTTC.

The genes are TRBV10-2 and TRBJ2-7; D is perhaps TRBD1 (6 bases). V gave up 4 bases and J gave up 5 bases, with 9 bases separating them. This CDR3 region has 12 residues. CDR1 is WSHSY and CDR2 is SAAADI in the germline V gene. This chain's CDR3 is CASSVGGNEQYF. The CDR3 DNA reads TGCGCCAGCAGTGTAGGGGGAAACGAGCAGTACTTC.

This chain uses TRBV5-1 with TRBJ1-2; the match to TRBD1 covers 7 bases. This CDR3 is 14 amino acids long. CDR1 and CDR2 from the germline V gene are SGHRS and YFSETQ. Trimming removed 4 bases from V and 8 bases from J; junction bases left unmatched: 11. CDR3: CASSTGDRVGGYTF. CDR3 DNA: TGCGCCAGCAGCACTGGAGACAGGGTGGGAGGCTACACCTTC.

In its sample, this clone was seen a few times. The chain is built from TRBV19 and TRBJ2-1; 10 nucleotides agree with TRBD2. CDR3 length: 16 amino acids. The germline gives CDR1 LNHDA, CDR2 SQIVND (reference sequence). Trimming at V came to 3 bases and at J to 3 bases, leaving 5 bases not matched to a gene. The CDR3 nucleotides read TGTGCCAGTAGTATGCGAGCGGGAGGGATCTACAATGAGCAGTTCTTC. Translated, it gives CASSMRAGGIYNEQFF.

The chain is built from TRBV6-6 and TRBJ2-1; D ambiguous. CDR3 length: 13 residues. Trimming took 7 bases from V and 0 from J, leaving 7 bases between them. CDR1 is MNHNY and CDR2 is SVGAGI in the germline V gene (reference sequence). CDR3: CASTQSSYNEQFF. The CDR3 DNA sequence: TGTGCCAGCACCCAGAGCTCCTACAATGAGCAGTTCTTC.

This sequence joins TRBV29-1 and TRBJ1-1; D not certain. The length of the CDR3 is 12 residues. Germline CDR1 and CDR2: SQVTM and ANQGSEA. V was clipped by 7 bases and J by 4 bases, with 13 bases between them. For the CDR3, the DNA is TGCAGCGGGCGGGGTATTAGCACTGAAGCTTTCTTT. It codes for CSGRGISTEAFF.

This sequence joins TRBV7-2 and TRBJ2-1; D is unclear. V lost 6 bases and J lost 7, with 13 bases in between. There are 13 residues in the CDR3. Germline CDR1 SGHTA, CDR2 FQGNSA. CDR3 sequence (DNA): TGTGCCAGCAGTTTCCAGACATGGAATGAGCAGTTCTTC. It specifies CASSFQTWNEQFF.

The CDR3 bases are TGTGCCAGCAGCTTGGACGTACCGAACACCGGGGAGCTGTTTTTT. The encoded protein is CASSLDVPNTGELFF. V gene TRBV5-4 combines with J gene TRBJ2-2; D not certain. The germline V and J ends were trimmed by 0 bases and 0 bases, with 6 bases remaining between them. Germline V gene data show CDR1 as SGHNT and CDR2 as YYREEE (reference sequence). This CDR3 region has 15 residues.

The chain employs TRBV5-6 and TRBJ2-7; a weak D match, TRBD2 (7 bases). The CDR3 runs 16 residues. V was shortened by 1 base and J by 3 bases, with 17 bases between the two germline ends. CDR1 SGHDT and CDR2 YYEEEE come from the germline V gene. The CDR3 region has the DNA TGTGCCAGCAGCTTGCCAGCGGGACACCTTTTCTACGAGCAGTACTTC. Protein sequence: CASSLPAGHLFYEQYF. Supplemented by reference TRBV5-6 and TRBJ2-7, the full variable domain reads DAGVTQSPTHLIKTRGQQVTLRCSPKSGHDTVSWYQQALGQGPQFIFQYYEEEERQRGNFPDRFSGHQFPNYSSELNVNALLLGDSALYLCASSLPAGHLFYEQYFGPGTRLTVT.

V gene TRBV7-6 combines with J gene TRBJ1-1, with 9 bases identical to TRBD1. This CDR3 has 16 residues. CDR1 is SGHVS, CDR2 FNYEAQ, per germline. V was pared by 4 bases and J by 6 bases, with 12 bases of the junction left unmatched. CDR3 region: CASSSPDRGSLAEAFF. The CDR3 bases are TGTGCCAGCAGCTCCCCGGACAGGGGATCCCTCGCTGAAGCTTTCTTT.

The chain links TRBV19 to TRBJ1-4; possible D gene TRBD1, 5 bases. CDR1 is LNHDA and CDR2 is SQIVND in the germline V gene (reference sequence). Deletions cut 5 bases from V and 8 bases from J, with 18 bases between. The CDR3 loop spans 15 amino acids. CDR3 sequence reads: CASSPKGLFGEKLFF. The CDR3 coding sequence is TGTGCCAGTAGTCCAAAGGGACTGTTCGGGGAAAAACTGTTTTTT.

CDR3 bases: TGTGCCAGCAGCGTCAGCGGTTGGGCTGAAGCTTTCTTT. Its translation is CASSVSGWAEAFF. The chain joins TRBV9 to TRBJ1-1; D unresolved. In germline, CDR1 is SGDLS, CDR2 YYNGEE. The ends were cut back, 2 bases at V and 6 bases at J, with 11 bases in the middle. The CDR3 consists of 13 residues.